One and the same sample provided the 8 T cell receptor beta chains below, sequenced in a study of early T cells in non-severe SARS-CoV-2 infection. Via MiXCR, TCRdb re-called the 5' RACE reads, giving one row per CDR3 protein. Of tens of thousands of distinct CDR3 sequences in the sample, over 9.5% were seen once. The specimen comprised whole blood, sampled at baseline. The receptors shown here come from an adult who was a healthcare worker with PCR-confirmed SARS-CoV-2 infection or an uninfected control (not recorded which).

V gene TRBV19 combines with J gene TRBJ2-1, with D unclear. CDR3 length equals 16 residues. CDR1 LNHDA and CDR2 SQIVND come from the germline V gene (reference sequence). V lost 6 bases to trimming and J lost 0 bases, with 15 bases between them. The CDR3 spells CASRPWAVSSYNEQFF. As DNA, the CDR3 is TGTGCCAGTAGACCCTGGGCGGTCAGCTCCTACAATGAGCAGTTCTTC.

The rearrangement joins TRBV7-6 to TRBJ2-5, with D uncertain. This CDR3 is built from 12 residues. V lost 0 bases, J lost 4 bases, and 3 bases lay in between. Germline-derived CDR1 and CDR2 are SGHVS and FNYEAQ. Here the CDR3 DNA reads TGTGCCAGCAGCTTAGCGCTAGAGACCCAGTACTTC. It yields the protein CASSLALETQYF.

The chain uses TRBV6-5 and TRBJ1-5; TRBD1 might be the D (6 bases). V lost 5 bases, J lost 5 bases, and 13 bases lay in between. From germline, CDR1 is MNHEY and CDR2 SVGAGI. CDR3 size: 14 residues. The CDR3 reads CASSRGGTDQPQHF. The CDR3 DNA sequence: TGTGCCAGCAGTCGAGGGGGTACTGATCAGCCCCAGCATTTT.

This chain uses TRBV20-1 with TRBJ2-7; D possibly corresponds to TRBD2 (6 bases). Germline values: CDR1 DFQATT, CDR2 SNEGSKA (reference sequence). Trimming pared 0 bases from V and 0 bases from J, leaving 12 bases between. The CDR3 runs 15 residues. The CDR3 spells CSAREGLSSSYEQYF. The CDR3 bases are TGCAGTGCTAGAGAGGGACTTTCTTCCTCCTACGAGCAGTACTTC.

J is TRBJ1-4 and V is TRBV7-6; D is undetermined. V lost 5 bases, J lost 6 bases, and 16 bases lay in between. The CDR3 is made up of 15 amino acids. Germline V CDR1 and CDR2: SGHVS, FNYEAQ. CDR3 nucleotides: TGTGCCAGCAGCCCCAGTGTGTCCTCGGATGAAAAACTGTTTTTT. Translated, it gives CASSPSVSSDEKLFF.

The table lists this clonotype with many counts. The J gene is TRBJ2-1, the V gene TRBV20-1; D remains ambiguous. Germline V CDR1 and CDR2: DFQATT, SNEGSKA (reference sequence). V was cut by 7 bases and J by 0 bases, with 10 bases left in between. The CDR3 consists of 13 residues. CDR3 bases: TGCAGTGTCCCCACGGGCTCCTACAATGAGCAGTTCTTC. It yields the protein CSVPTGSYNEQFF.

The J gene is TRBJ2-7, the V gene TRBV18; D gene uncertain. Trimming removed 6 bases at V and 5 bases at J, with 14 bases between. Germline V gene sequence: CDR1 KGHSH, CDR2 LQKENI. The CDR3 has 13 amino acids. This CDR3 reads CASSRSQLDEQYF. CDR3 nucleotide sequence: TGTGCCAGCTCGCGAAGCCAATTGGACGAGCAGTACTTC.

This clonotype showed up many times. This sequence joins TRBV11-2 and TRBJ1-2; 8 bases fit TRBD1. The CDR3 is made up of 15 amino acids. Germline V gene data show CDR1 as SGHAT and CDR2 as FQNNGV. After removal of 5 bases from V and 4 bases from J, the junction contained 9 bases not matched to a gene. As DNA, the CDR3 is TGTGCCAGCAGCCCCGGACAGGGAGGGCTCTATGGCTACACCTTC. Translating gives CASSPGQGGLYGYTF.